This T cell receptor beta chain was retrieved from a study of OX40 agonist ivuxolimab in advanced cancers. Looking at the study overall: Partial responses occurred in Three dose-escalation patients, one with hepatocellular carcinoma and two with cutaneous melanoma. Whole-study results and caveats: The antigen specificity of the peripheral T cells (those that were expanded) was not determined.

Of note for this clone: Its antigen remains unknown.

The V gene end was trimmed by 0 bases and the J gene end by 4 bases; junction bases not matched to a gene: 1. The CDR3 runs 16 residues. Germline V gene lookup returns CDR1 SGHNT and CDR2 YYREEE (reference sequence). With autoimmune disease history or systemic immunosuppression, patients were excluded. Peripheral blood came from all dose cohorts at three timepoints. Profiling relied on immunoSEQ multiplex PCR, and the TCRdb table lists in-frame clones only, not all of them. There are about 83,000 clones in the sample; approximately 84% occur only once, and approximately 7.4% lies in the top ten. The chain combines TRBV5-4 with TRBJ2-1; TRBD2 aligns across 13 bases. The origin of this receptor is an adult with an advanced solid tumor such as melanoma, head and neck, liver or kidney cancer. This material consisted of CD4+ or CD8+ T cells sorted from blood, taken in a trial of the OX40 agonist ivuxolimab. The CDR3 nucleotides are TGTGCCAGCAGCTTGGGGGGACTAGCGGGGTACAATGAGCAGTTCTTC. As protein: CASSLGGLAGYNEQFF.